This entry is about one T cell receptor beta chain. Antigen: not known. PCR primers comprised 60 Vbeta and 13 Jbeta primers. Only in-frame clones appear in the TCRdb table, and some are missing; sequencing was by immunoSEQ multiplex PCR. Of roughly 160,000 clones detected, about 85% appear once; the ten largest clones hold 1%. Trimming took 1 base from V and 4 from J, leaving 7 bases between them. CDR3 size: 14 residues. Looked up from germline, CDR1 is LGHNA and CDR2 is YNFKEQ. This specimen comes from a study of cytomegalovirus exposure and HLA in healthy donors. Study-level findings and limits: With later analysis, a missense DCLRE1C variant became linked to TCR beta V- and J-gene trimming.

Source material: PBMCs. This TCR was recovered from a boy younger than 10 in good health and CMV-seronegative. The rearrangement joins TRBV4-2 to TRBJ1-4; a possible D gene is TRBD1 (5 bases). The CDR3 DNA reads TGTGCCAGCAGCCAAGGACAGATTAATGAAAAACTGTTTTTT. This translates into CASSQGQINEKLFF.